This T cell receptor (beta chain) is drawn from a study of T cells after yellow fever vaccination. TCRdb passed the 5' RACE reads through MiXCR, listing each CDR3 protein once. The data contain roughly 56,000 distinct CDR3 sequences, 4.5% to 6% of them seen just once; the ten biggest clones take up about a third. This receptor was obtained from a man between 18 and 29 years old who received the YFV17D yellow fever vaccine. The sample was PBMCs, either bulk or a sorted T-cell subset (CD4+, CD8+, memory, or dextramer-sorted; not recorded which), taken on the day of the yellow fever booster vaccination.

The CDR3 region is CASSLSGTGGDQPQHF. In DNA, the CDR3 is TGTGCCAGCAGTTTATCCGGGACAGGTGGGGATCAGCCCCAGCATTTT. V usage is TRBV27 and J usage is TRBJ1-5; 8 bases match TRBD1. CDR1 is MNHEY, CDR2 SMNVEV, per germline (reference sequence). The CDR3 consists of 16 residues. With 0 bases clipped from V and 5 bases from J, the junction kept 6 bases outside the gene matches.